The 28 T cell receptor beta chains below all came from one sample that was sequenced in a study of blood T cell repertoires in COVID-19. The method was immunoSEQ multiplex PCR; TCRdb's version includes in-frame clones alone and lacks a portion of them. The table includes 300,000 to 400,000 clones, roughly 84% detected once. Sequenced sample: PBMCs or T cells enriched from blood (not recorded which). The receptors were gathered from a woman aged 30 to 39 who had recovered from COVID-19.

This chain connects TRBV19 to TRBJ1-6; D is ambiguous. Trimming stripped 1 base from V and 0 bases from J, with 4 bases between. Germline values: CDR1 LNHDA, CDR2 SQIVND (reference sequence). This CDR3 spans 15 amino acids. The chain's CDR3 is CASSIAVSYNSPLHF. The CDR3 nucleotides are TGTGCCAGTAGTATAGCCGTCTCCTATAATTCACCCCTCCACTTT.

This clone was found once. The chain is built from TRBV2 and TRBJ1-2; no clear D gene. CDR3 length: 16 amino acids. Between the trimmed V and J ends, which lost 6 bases and 1 base, there was a span of 18 bases. The V gene's germline CDR1 is SNHLY and CDR2 FYNNEI. This CDR3 reads CASSGTQHEGNYGYTF. CDR3 sequence (DNA): TGTGCCAGCAGCGGTACTCAACACGAGGGTAACTATGGCTACACCTTC.

This clone was observed a single time. This chain links TRBV28 with TRBJ2-1; TRBD1 is a possible D gene (6 bases). This CDR3 is built from 14 residues. Trimming removed 6 bases at V and 6 bases at J, with 15 bases between. Germline-derived CDR1 and CDR2 are MDHEN and SYDVKM. The CDR3: CASSHGQILNEQFF. CDR3 nucleotides: TGTGCCAGCAGCCACGGACAGATTCTCAATGAGCAGTTCTTC.

The rearrangement links TRBV28 to TRBJ1-2; 7 bases fit TRBD1. The CDR3 spans 14 residues. CDR1 MDHEN and CDR2 SYDVKM come from the germline V gene. Germline trimming cut 6 bases from V and 6 bases from J; bases unmatched to any gene: 10. CDR3 bases: TGTGCCAGCAGACCGACAGGGATTAGAGATGGCTACACCTTC. Protein: CASRPTGIRDGYTF.

This clone has a single count. V and J are TRBV14 and TRBJ2-1; 7 bases line up with TRBD1. After removal of 1 base from V and 12 bases from J, the junction contained 15 bases not matched to a gene. CDR3 length: 16 residues. The germline CDR1 and CDR2 sequences are SGHDN and FVKESK. DNA for the CDR3: TGTGCCAGCAGCCAAGTGGCTCGGGACAGTGCCTGGGGGCAGTTCTTC. It specifies CASSQVARDSAWGQFF.

V is TRBV7-2 and J is TRBJ1-2; D perhaps matches TRBD1 (5 bases). The CDR3 has 13 residues. V was pared by 5 bases and J by 3 bases, with 10 bases between. CDR1 SGHTA and CDR2 FQGNSA come from the germline V gene. DNA of the CDR3: TGTGCCAGCAGCATCAGGGCTGACTATGGCTACACCTTC. Its protein product is CASSIRADYGYTF.

The chain uses TRBV12-3 or TRBV12-4 and TRBJ1-4; D is undetermined. CDR3 length: 13 residues. With 3 bases removed from V and 5 bases from J, the gap between germline ends came to 7 bases. CDR3 nucleotide sequence: TGTGCCAGCAGTTTGGGCAGCAATGAAAAACTGTTTTTT. This encodes CASSLGSNEKLFF.

The chain recombines TRBV6-5 with TRBJ1-4, with 9 bases matching TRBD1. The CDR3 extends over 14 amino acids. Germline V gives CDR1 MNHEY, CDR2 SVGAGI. Trimming took 5 bases from V and 8 from J; bases not matched to a gene: 6. The CDR3 loop reads CASSSGTGREKLFF. Written as DNA, the CDR3 is TGTGCCAGCAGTAGCGGGACAGGGAGGGAAAAACTGTTTTTT.

The chain carries TRBV19 and TRBJ2-5; D perhaps matches TRBD2 (5 bases). The CDR3 sequence is 15 residues long. Germline V gene sequence: CDR1 LNHDA, CDR2 SQIVND (reference sequence). V lost 4 bases and J lost 4, with 16 bases in between. This chain's CDR3 is CASSTLIPGRETQYF. DNA for the CDR3: TGTGCCAGTAGTACCTTAATTCCGGGGAGAGAGACCCAGTACTTC.

The V gene is TRBV23-1, the J gene TRBJ1-6, with 8 bases matching TRBD1. TRBV23-1 falls under the ORF class, with uncertain function. This CDR3 contains 17 residues. Trimming removed 4 bases from V and 7 bases from J; junction bases left unmatched: 12. Here the CDR3 DNA reads TGCGCCAGCAGTCCACTTGGACAGGGAGCAACCAATTCACCCCTCCACTTT. It codes for CASSPLGQGATNSPLHF.

The chain links TRBV30 to TRBJ2-5, with 15 bases that match TRBD2. Germline assignment: CDR1 GTSNPN and CDR2 SVGIG (reference sequence). V lost 5 bases, J lost 5 bases, and 3 bases stayed unmatched. The CDR3 contains 14 residues. The DNA for the CDR3 is TGTGCCTGGGGGACTAGCGGGGGGTATGAGACCCAGTACTTC. Amino acids: CAWGTSGGYETQYF.

The chain joins TRBV15 to TRBJ1-5; D is ambiguous. Germline values: CDR1 LNHNV, CDR2 YYDKDF (reference sequence). V was clipped by 1 base and J by 4 bases, with 11 bases between them. This CDR3 comprises 15 residues. The DNA for the CDR3 is TGTGCCACCAGCAGAGGGAGCGGGGTGAATCAGCCCCAGCATTTT. This codes for CATSRGSGVNQPQHF.

CDR3 sequence: CASSLGPDRGYLQETQYF. The CDR3 DNA follows: TGTGCCAGCAGCTTAGGACCCGACAGGGGCTACCTCCAAGAGACCCAGTACTTC. The chain recombines TRBV11-2 with TRBJ2-5; 8 bases align to TRBD1. Germline trimming cut 1 base from V and 1 base from J; bases unmatched to any gene: 11. Germline V CDR1 and CDR2: SGHAT, FQNNGV. The CDR3 contains 18 residues.

This clone was counted only a few times. The chain uses TRBV27 and TRBJ1-2; D possibly corresponds to TRBD1 (6 bases). Germline CDR1 is MNHEY and CDR2 is SMNVEV (reference sequence). The CDR3 extends over 15 amino acids. Trimming shortened V by 6 bases and J by 8 bases, and 22 bases separated the two germline ends. The CDR3 DNA sequence: TGTGCCAGCAGCCAAATGCGGGGGGCTGGGGGAGGCTACACCTTC. Its translation: CASSQMRGAGGGYTF.

The rearrangement uses TRBV19 and TRBJ1-5, with D hard to call. The length of the CDR3 is 15 residues. The germline V gene encodes CDR1 LNHDA and CDR2 SQIVND (reference sequence). Trimming shortened V by 2 bases and J by 3 bases, and 11 bases separated the two germline ends. The CDR3: CASSIPRQNNQPQHF. Here the CDR3 DNA reads TGTGCCAGTAGTATACCGAGGCAGAACAATCAGCCCCAGCATTTT.

The CDR3 DNA reads TGTGCCACCAGTGGGGGAGCTTCAAGCGCTGTCCAAGAGACCCAGTACTTC. Translating it yields CATSGGASSAVQETQYF. The rearrangement uses TRBV24-1 and TRBJ2-5; D might be TRBD2 (5 bases). Germline CDR1 reads KGHDR; CDR2 reads SFDVKD. Trimming cost V 5 bases and J 1 base, with 19 bases left between them. This CDR3 spans 17 amino acids.

This chain links TRBV5-5 with TRBJ2-5; D is undetermined. V lost 0 bases to trimming and J lost 1 base, with 7 bases between them. The CDR3 is made up of 14 amino acids. Germline CDR1 and CDR2: SGHKS and YYEKEE (reference sequence). The CDR3 DNA reads as TGTGCCAGCAGCTTGGCTCCTTTCCAAGAGACCCAGTACTTC. It encodes CASSLAPFQETQYF.

This sequence joins TRBV3-1 (or the pseudogene TRBV3-2) and TRBJ2-2; D possibly corresponds to TRBD2 (7 bases). Germline V CDR1 and CDR2: LGHDT, YNNKEL (reference sequence). The V end was cut by 4 bases, the J end by 3 bases, with 12 bases between. The CDR3 consists of 15 residues. CDR3 DNA: TGTGCCAGCAGCCCATCGGGGGGCTACACCGGGGAGCTGTTTTTT. It translates to CASSPSGGYTGELFF.

This chain connects TRBV18 to TRBJ1-1; D is uncertain. Trimming left V 3 bases short and J 0 bases short, with 14 bases between. The CDR3 runs to 16 residues. Per germline, CDR1 KGHSH and CDR2 LQKENI. The CDR3 sequence: CASSPSSSIMNTEAFF. CDR3 nucleotides: TGTGCCAGCTCACCTAGTAGTTCGATAATGAACACTGAAGCTTTCTTT. Full variable domain (outside the CDR3, taken from reference TRBV18 and TRBJ1-1): NAGVMQNPRHLVRRRGQEARLRCSPMKGHSHVYWYRQLPEEGLKFMVYLQKENIIDESGMPKERFSAEFPKEGPSILRIQQVVRGDSAAYFCASSPSSSIMNTEAFFGQGTRLTVV.

This clone was seen a few times. Other DNA sequences of this sample code for an identical CDR3. This chain links TRBV12-3 or TRBV12-4 with TRBJ2-7; 7 bases line up with TRBD1. This CDR3 contains 13 residues. V lost 2 bases to trimming and J lost 5 bases; unmatched junction nucleotides: 3. This CDR3 is CASSLRQGDEQYF. Here the CDR3 DNA reads TGTGCCAGCAGTTTAAGACAGGGCGACGAGCAGTACTTC.

The chain combines TRBV28 with TRBJ2-5, with TRBD2 as a possible D gene (6 bases). Germline CDR1 reads MDHEN; CDR2 reads SYDVKM. Trimming shortened V by 4 bases and J by 9 bases, and 21 bases separated the two germline ends. The CDR3 spans 15 residues. The CDR3 reads CASSYVGRPGEAQYF. The CDR3 nucleotides are TGTGCCAGCAGTTACGTGGGACGGCCGGGGGAGGCCCAGTACTTC.

The J gene is TRBJ1-4, the V gene TRBV19; 9 nucleotides agree with TRBD1. CDR3 size: 17 residues. Germline V lookup: CDR1 LNHDA, CDR2 SQIVND (reference sequence). Trimming cost V 3 bases and J 7 bases; bases outside gene matches: 12. DNA of the CDR3: TGTGCCAGTAGTATTCTAACGTCGGGGACAGGGAGTGAAAAACTGTTTTTT. This encodes CASSILTSGTGSEKLFF.

This clone was detected once. V usage is TRBV5-1 and J usage is TRBJ2-1; D remains unclear. This CDR3 spans 16 amino acids. In germline, CDR1 is SGHRS, CDR2 YFSETQ. The V end lost 5 bases, the J end lost 7 bases, and 22 bases lay between the germline ends. The CDR3 protein is CASRPPLKDKNNEQFF. CDR3 DNA sequence: TGCGCCAGCAGACCACCTCTCAAAGACAAAAATAATGAGCAGTTCTTC.

V gene TRBV24-1 combines with J gene TRBJ2-3; TRBD2 agrees at 10 bases. The V and J ends lost 4 bases and 2 bases, in that order; junction bases with no gene match: 8. Looked up from germline, CDR1 is KGHDR and CDR2 is SFDVKD. This CDR3 comprises 17 residues. Written as DNA, the CDR3 is TGTGCCACCAGTGAGACCCTAGCGGGGGCCCTCACAGATACGCAGTATTTT. It codes for CATSETLAGALTDTQYF.

This rearrangement joins TRBV29-1 to TRBJ2-1, with 7 nucleotides matching TRBD2. Germline CDR1 and CDR2: SQVTM and ANQGSEA. The V gene end was trimmed by 6 bases and the J gene end by 0 bases; junction bases not matched to a gene: 5. The CDR3 is made up of 14 amino acids. CDR3 coding DNA: TGCAGCGTACCAGCGGGGAGCTCCTACAATGAGCAGTTCTTC. Protein sequence: CSVPAGSSYNEQFF.

The V gene is TRBV5-1, the J gene TRBJ2-1; TRBD2 agrees at 11 bases. The ends lost 5 bases at V and 3 bases at J; junction bases unmatched: 4. CDR3 length: 15 residues. The germline CDR1 and CDR2 sequences are SGHRS and YFSETQ. The CDR3 DNA sequence: TGCGCCAGCAGACCGGGACTAGCGGACTACAATGAGCAGTTCTTC. This encodes CASRPGLADYNEQFF.

In this sample, this clone turned up a few times. V and J are TRBV28 and TRBJ1-2; possibly TRBD1 for D (5 bases). From germline, CDR1 is MDHEN and CDR2 SYDVKM. With 2 bases removed from V and 8 bases from J, the gap between germline ends came to 18 bases. The CDR3 covers 15 residues. This CDR3 is CASSLTLGGAQGYTF. Written as DNA, the CDR3 is TGTGCCAGCAGTTTAACGCTCGGTGGGGCGCAGGGCTACACCTTC.

This chain connects TRBV5-1 to TRBJ2-3; tentatively, D is TRBD1 (5 bases). Trimming took 2 bases from V and 1 from J, leaving 8 bases between them. The CDR3 runs 14 residues. Germline assignment: CDR1 SGHRS and CDR2 YFSETQ. The CDR3, as DNA: TGCGCCAGCAGCTTCAGCAGGGGCACAGATACGCAGTATTTT. Translated: CASSFSRGTDTQYF. The full variable domain, its missing parts supplied by reference TRBV5-1 and TRBJ2-3, is KAGVTQTPRYLIKTRGQQVTLSCSPISGHRSVSWYQQTPGQGLQFLFEYFSETQRNKGNFPGRFSGRQFSNSRSEMNVSTLELGDSALYLCASSFSRGTDTQYFGPGTRLTVL.